This entry describes one T cell receptor beta chain. Sequenced by immunoSEQ multiplex PCR; TCRdb stores in-frame clones only, minus some. The sample consists of 300,000 to 450,000 clones, approximately 89% of them appearing once. Ages ranged from about 18 to 100 years, with residence in 24 US areas. Two consecutive negative NP/OP PCR tests, clearance, or resolved symptoms defined Cohort 3 recovery. Germline assignment: CDR1 SNHLY and CDR2 FYNNEI. The CDR3 runs to 15 residues. V lost 6 bases, J lost 5 bases, and 7 bases stayed unmatched. These data are taken from a study of blood T cell repertoires in COVID-19. Study-level information: The United States, Italy and Spain supplied acute and convalescent COVID-19 samples.

The clonotype was recovered from a man aged 30 to 45 who had recovered from COVID-19. Sequences were obtained from PBMCs or T cells enriched from blood (not recorded which). This chain joins TRBV2 and TRBJ2-2; 9 bases fit TRBD2. The CDR3 DNA reads TGTGCCAGCAGCCGACTTGCGGGGGGGACCGGGGAGCTGTTTTTT. Amino acids: CASSRLAGGTGELFF.